This entry lists 26 T cell receptor beta chains sequenced from one sample in a study of beta chain features in type 1 diabetes. Their antigens are not known. Expressed TCRB transcripts were sequenced because the isolated RNA had all been reverse transcribed beforehand. Only in-frame clones appear in the TCRdb table, and some are missing; sequencing was by immunoSEQ multiplex PCR. The sample lists 150,000 to 200,000 clones; around 9.7% were seen once. Study-wide results and caveats: Type 1 diabetes patients had TCRB CDR3s that were shorter (moderately but significantly so) in all four CD4+ subsets.

Sequencing was performed on central memory CD4+ T cells from blood. The receptors originated from a woman aged 25 to 39 with type 1 diabetes.

The rearrangement links TRBV30 to TRBJ1-5; possibly TRBD1 for D (5 bases). Germline lookup yields CDR1 GTSNPN and CDR2 SVGIG (reference sequence). The germline V and J ends were trimmed by 1 base and 2 bases, with 9 bases remaining between them. This CDR3 comprises 14 residues. CDR3 nucleotide sequence: TGTGCCTGGAGTGAGGGGTCGGGCAATCAGCCCCAGCATTTT. Its translation is CAWSEGSGNQPQHF.

The chain combines TRBV18 with TRBJ2-2, with TRBD1 identical over 7 bases. Trimming at V came to 1 base and at J to 7 bases, leaving 9 bases not matched to a gene. Germline CDR1 KGHSH, CDR2 LQKENI. This CDR3 region has 16 residues. CDR3 residues: CASSPQSAGGHGELFF. DNA for the CDR3: TGTGCCAGCTCACCACAAAGCGCAGGGGGTCACGGGGAGCTGTTTTTT.

The rearrangement joins TRBV27 to TRBJ2-4; tentatively, D is TRBD2 (5 bases). Germline V gene data show CDR1 as MNHEY and CDR2 as SMNVEV (reference sequence). The length of the CDR3 is 15 residues. The germline V and J ends were trimmed by 10 bases and 7 bases, with 23 bases remaining between them. The CDR3 sequence: CATGPTQTGKNIQYF. The CDR3 DNA is TGTGCCACCGGACCTACACAGACCGGGAAGAACATTCAGTACTTC.

This chain links TRBV4-2 with TRBJ2-1; 7 bases are shared with TRBD1. The CDR3 contains 15 residues. Germline V CDR1 and CDR2: LGHNA, YNFKEQ. V was pared by 4 bases and J by 2 bases, with 5 bases of the junction left unmatched. The chain's CDR3 is CASSRGDSTYNEQFF. The DNA of the CDR3 is TGTGCCAGCAGCCGAGGGGACAGTACCTACAATGAGCAGTTCTTC.

This chain uses TRBV7-2 with TRBJ2-2; 7 nucleotides align to TRBD2. From germline, CDR1 is SGHTA and CDR2 FQGNSA. The ends lost 3 bases at V and 5 bases at J; junction bases unmatched: 12. The CDR3 runs to 17 residues. CDR3 sequence reads: CASSFLGAGVRTGELFF. The CDR3 DNA reads TGTGCCAGCAGCTTCCTAGGCGCGGGAGTTCGGACCGGGGAGCTGTTTTTT.

This clone was found a few times. This chain links TRBV25-1 with TRBJ2-1; 8 bases match TRBD2. The germline V gene encodes CDR1 MGHDK and CDR2 SYGVNS. This CDR3 has 17 residues. The V gene end was trimmed by 2 bases and the J gene end by 2 bases; junction bases not matched to a gene: 8. CDR3 region: CASSENSGTTAYNEQFF. The CDR3 region has the DNA TGTGCCAGCAGTGAAAATAGCGGGACCACAGCCTACAATGAGCAGTTCTTC.

J is TRBJ1-2 and V is TRBV2; the D gene is possibly TRBD1 (5 bases). The germline V gene encodes CDR1 SNHLY and CDR2 FYNNEI. This CDR3 is 13 amino acids long. V was shortened by 6 bases and J by 4 bases, with 12 bases between the two germline ends. CDR3 protein: CASRRAGGYGYTF. The CDR3 nucleotides are TGTGCCAGCAGGCGAGCCGGGGGCTATGGCTACACCTTC.

The chain combines TRBV11-2 with TRBJ2-1; 12 bases fit TRBD2. The germline gives CDR1 SGHAT, CDR2 FQNNGV. The CDR3 sequence is 15 residues long. Unmatched junction bases numbered 5, after V lost 3 bases and J lost 8 bases. The CDR3 nucleotides are TGTGCCAGCAGCTTGACTAGCGGGAGTGGGTATGAGCAGTTCTTC. Its translation is CASSLTSGSGYEQFF.

The genes are TRBV6-5 and TRBJ1-2; 10 positions match TRBD1. The CDR3 is 15 residues long. V dropped 7 bases and J dropped 1; count of bases not matched to a gene: 6. CDR1 and CDR2 from the germline V gene are MNHEY and SVGAGI. The CDR3 is CASISGQGLNYGYTF. In nucleotides, the CDR3 is TGTGCCAGCATTTCGGGACAGGGGCTTAACTATGGCTACACCTTC.

This clone was observed a few times. This chain connects TRBV11-2 to TRBJ2-1; D remains ambiguous. Germline lookup yields CDR1 SGHAT and CDR2 FQNNGV. V was cut by 3 bases and J by 12 bases, with 15 bases left in between. The length of the CDR3 is 13 residues. The CDR3 here is CASSLSPSNGQFF. In DNA, the CDR3 is TGTGCCAGCAGCTTGAGCCCCTCGAACGGGCAGTTCTTC.

This chain joins TRBV28 and TRBJ2-3; 7 nucleotides match TRBD2. Germline CDR1 MDHEN, CDR2 SYDVKM. The length of the CDR3 is 15 residues. V dropped 5 bases and J dropped 0; count of bases not matched to a gene: 5. CDR3 sequence (DNA): TGTGCCAGCAGTAAACTAGCGCCTAGCACAGATACGCAGTATTTT. This codes for CASSKLAPSTDTQYF.

This clone was observed a handful of times. The rearrangement joins TRBV4-2 to TRBJ2-3; D is uncertain. Germline CDR1 is LGHNA and CDR2 is YNFKEQ. This CDR3 is 13 amino acids long. V shed 1 base and J shed 3 bases, with 5 bases lying between them. The CDR3 here is CASSQVKTDTQYF. CDR3 DNA sequence: TGTGCCAGCAGCCAAGTTAAAACAGATACGCAGTATTTT.

The rearrangement joins TRBV6-5 to TRBJ2-3; 10 bases fit TRBD2. V shed 4 bases and J 2 bases; nucleotides not matched to a gene: 6. This CDR3 comprises 16 residues. CDR1 is MNHEY, CDR2 SVGAGI, per germline. The CDR3 sequence: CASSSGLAENTDTQYF. The CDR3 region has the DNA TGTGCCAGCAGTTCAGGACTAGCGGAAAACACAGATACGCAGTATTTT.

This clone showed up just a few times. CDR3 residues: CASSGQNYGYTF. The CDR3 DNA follows: TGTGCCAGCAGTGGACAGAACTATGGCTACACCTTC. The chain joins TRBV2 to TRBJ1-2; TRBD1 is a possible D gene (5 bases). The CDR3 length is 12 residues. The ends were cut back, 4 bases at V and 2 bases at J, with 5 bases in the middle. Germline lookup yields CDR1 SNHLY and CDR2 FYNNEI. The variable domain in full, completed from reference TRBV2 and TRBJ1-2, reads EPEVTQTPSHQVTQMGQEVILRCVPISNHLYFYWYRQILGQKVEFLVSFYNNEISEKSEIFDDQFSVERPDGSNFTLKIRSTKLEDSAMYFCASSGQNYGYTFGSGTRLTVV.

This clone has only a few counts. The genes are TRBV2 and TRBJ1-5; 8 nucleotides align to TRBD1. Germline CDR1 reads SNHLY; CDR2 reads FYNNEI. The ends lost 5 bases at V and 4 bases at J; junction bases unmatched: 4. This CDR3 spans 14 amino acids. The CDR3 loop is CASSPTGGNQPQHF. The CDR3 DNA sequence: TGTGCCAGCAGTCCTACAGGGGGAAATCAGCCCCAGCATTTT.

The J gene is TRBJ2-5, the V gene TRBV14, with D possibly TRBD1 on 5 matching bases. The germline gives CDR1 SGHDN, CDR2 FVKESK. The length of the CDR3 is 16 residues. V was cut by 0 bases and J by 4 bases, with 15 bases left in between. In DNA, the CDR3 is TGTGCCAGCAGCCAAGATCAGTTAGGGGTAGGAGAGACCCAGTACTTC. This codes for CASSQDQLGVGETQYF.

This clone was seen a few times. This chain joins TRBV30 and TRBJ1-1; D possibly corresponds to TRBD1 (6 bases). Germline values: CDR1 GTSNPN, CDR2 SVGIG (reference sequence). Trimming pared 5 bases from V and 1 base from J, leaving 11 bases between. The length of the CDR3 is 13 residues. Written as DNA, the CDR3 is TGTGCCTGGCAGGACAGACCGAACACTGAAGCTTTCTTT. Translation: CAWQDRPNTEAFF.

In this sample, this clone turned up a few times. V gene TRBV18 combines with J gene TRBJ2-5; TRBD2 agrees at 9 bases. Trimming removed 1 base from V and 5 bases from J; junction bases left unmatched: 8. Per the germline V gene, CDR1 is KGHSH and CDR2 is LQKENI. The CDR3 covers 16 residues. CDR3 sequence (DNA): TGTGCCAGCTCACCACAAGCTAGCGGGACTGGGGAGACCCAGTACTTC. Protein product: CASSPQASGTGETQYF.

This clone was recorded a few times. The chain has TRBV9 and TRBJ2-1, with 9 positions matching TRBD2. Looked up from germline, CDR1 is SGDLS and CDR2 is YYNGEE. V lost 3 bases to trimming and J lost 8 bases; unmatched junction nucleotides: 9. The CDR3 is made up of 15 amino acids. The CDR3 DNA is TGTGCCAGCAGCGGATCAATAGCGGGAGACGATGAGCAGTTCTTC. This codes for CASSGSIAGDDEQFF.

This clone was observed a few times. J is TRBJ2-1 and V is TRBV5-4; 8 bases fit TRBD2. The germline CDR1 and CDR2 sequences are SGHNT and YYREEE (reference sequence). V trimming: 3 bases; J trimming: 7 bases; junction bases outside the gene matches: 12. The CDR3 is 16 residues long. DNA of the CDR3: TGTGCCAGCAGCTACACGGGACTAGTGAGGGGGAATGAGCAGTTCTTC. The encoded protein is CASSYTGLVRGNEQFF.

The V and J genes are TRBV7-8 and TRBJ2-1; TRBD2 agrees at 7 bases. Germline CDR1 and CDR2: SGHVS and FQNEAQ. The CDR3 has 15 residues. After removal of 5 bases from V and 6 bases from J, the junction contained 10 bases not matched to a gene. The CDR3 reads CASSPRGGRGNEQFF. CDR3 nucleotide sequence: TGTGCCAGCAGCCCTAGGGGCGGGAGAGGCAATGAGCAGTTCTTC.

The CDR3 bases are TGTGCCAGCAGCCCGGTTGGTTGGGCGGGGGCCAACGTCCTGACTTTC. As protein: CASSPVGWAGANVLTF. The chain carries TRBV9 and TRBJ2-6; no clear D. CDR1 is SGDLS and CDR2 is YYNGEE in the germline V gene. Trimming shortened V by 4 bases and J by 4 bases, and 15 bases separated the two germline ends. CDR3 length: 16 residues.

The rearrangement links TRBV2 to TRBJ2-3, with a possible D match to TRBD2 (5 bases). The V gene's germline CDR1 is SNHLY and CDR2 FYNNEI. The CDR3 covers 13 residues. Trimming stripped 8 bases from V and 4 bases from J, with 13 bases between. This chain's CDR3 is CASRTPMSDTQYF. The CDR3 region has the DNA TGTGCCAGCCGGACTCCTATGTCAGATACGCAGTATTTT.

This clone was seen ten or more times. The V and J genes are TRBV9 and TRBJ2-1; 8 nucleotides match TRBD2. With 4 bases clipped from V and 4 bases from J, the junction kept 7 bases outside the gene matches. Per germline, CDR1 SGDLS and CDR2 YYNGEE. This CDR3 is 15 amino acids long. This CDR3 is CASSPEGGRYNEQFF. The CDR3 coding sequence is TGTGCCAGCAGCCCAGAGGGCGGGAGGTACAATGAGCAGTTCTTC.

The V call is TRBV30, the J call TRBJ2-3; tentatively, D is TRBD2 (6 bases). The CDR3 covers 13 residues. Germline V lookup: CDR1 GTSNPN, CDR2 SVGIG (reference sequence). Trimming took 0 bases from V and 4 from J, leaving 8 bases between them. CDR3 nucleotide sequence: TGTGCCTGGAGTGTCGGGAGCCCAGATACGCAGTATTTT. It specifies CAWSVGSPDTQYF.

This clone was counted only a few times. The CDR3 spells CASIGQHNQPQHF. As DNA, the CDR3 is TGTGCCAGTATAGGACAGCACAATCAGCCCCAGCATTTT. This sequence joins TRBV19 and TRBJ1-5; perhaps TRBD1 as D (6 bases). V lost 7 bases, J lost 3 bases, and 10 bases lay in between. The CDR3 spans 13 residues. CDR1 is LNHDA, CDR2 SQIVND, per germline (reference sequence).